These T cell receptor beta chains were read from a single sample in a study of cytotoxic CD8 clonotypes in ibrutinib-treated CLL. Data came from immunoSEQ multiplex PCR; TCRdb stores just in-frame clones and leaves some out. The table lists approximately 70,000 clones, just over 90% of them singletons. This sample comprised PBMCs, obtained after 12 months of ibrutinib treatment. The source of these receptors is a human donor with chronic lymphocytic leukemia. The CDR3 runs from the conserved cysteine through the conserved F or W. D genes are given only for firm matches. Clone size appears in some rows only: once, few, many, or a class for an expanded clone.

abundance: once
v_gene: TRBV6-5
d_gene: -
j_gene: TRBJ2-1
CDR3nt: TGTGCCAGCAGTTACTTTGGGGCGAACAATGAGCAGTTCTTC
CDR3aa: CASSYFGANNEQFF

abundance: -
v_gene: TRBV11-3
d_gene: -
j_gene: TRBJ2-1
CDR3nt: TGTGCCAGCAGCCCCCGGCTCGGGACCTACAATGAGCAGTTCTTC
CDR3aa: CASSPRLGTYNEQFF

abundance: -
v_gene: TRBV7-6
d_gene: -
j_gene: TRBJ1-1
CDR3nt: TGTGCCAGCAGCTTTATGGGGATGAACACTGAAGCTTTCTTT
CDR3aa: CASSFMGMNTEAFF

abundance: -
v_gene: TRBV19
d_gene: -
j_gene: TRBJ1-5
CDR3nt: TGTGCCAGTAGTATGCGGACAGTCTTGCATCAGCCCCAGCATTTT
CDR3aa: CASSMRTVLHQPQHF

abundance: -
v_gene: TRBV19
d_gene: TRBD1
j_gene: TRBJ1-2
CDR3nt: TGTGCCAGTAGTCAAAAAACAGGGGGCGACGGGTTTGGCTACACCTTC
CDR3aa: CASSQKTGGDGFGYTF

abundance: once
v_gene: TRBV7-7
d_gene: -
j_gene: TRBJ2-5
CDR3nt: TGTGCCAGCAGCTCCGCGGAGACCCAGTACTTC
CDR3aa: CASSSAETQYF

abundance: -
v_gene: TRBV6-6
d_gene: -
j_gene: TRBJ1-6
CDR3nt: TGTGCCAGCAGTTACCCTGGGGGGGGCTCACCCCTCCACTTT
CDR3aa: CASSYPGGGSPLHF

abundance: -
v_gene: TRBV4-2
d_gene: -
j_gene: TRBJ1-2
CDR3nt: TGTGCCAGCAGCCAAGGTGTAGGAAGTCGCTATGGCTACACCTTC
CDR3aa: CASSQGVGSRYGYTF

abundance: once
v_gene: TRBV7-9
d_gene: -
j_gene: TRBJ2-1
CDR3nt: TGTGCCAGCAGCTTATATATGGACTTGATCCTCGGTAATGAGCAGTTCTTC
CDR3aa: CASSLYMDLILGNEQFF

abundance: -
v_gene: TRBV6-5
d_gene: -
j_gene: TRBJ1-5
CDR3nt: TGTGCCAGCAGTTACTTGGGGCGAGGGGATCAGCCCCAGCATTTT
CDR3aa: CASSYLGRGDQPQHF

abundance: -
v_gene: TRBV19
d_gene: -
j_gene: TRBJ1-1
CDR3nt: TGTGCCAGTAGTATAGACAGGGTAACGAACACTGAAGCTTTCTTT
CDR3aa: CASSIDRVTNTEAFF

abundance: once
v_gene: TRBV6-6
d_gene: -
j_gene: TRBJ1-1
CDR3nt: TGTGCCAGCAGTTACGGGAGGGGGTTAACTGAAGCTTTCTTT
CDR3aa: CASSYGRGLTEAFF

abundance: -
v_gene: TRBV28
d_gene: -
j_gene: TRBJ1-1
CDR3nt: TGTGCCAGCAGTTTTATGAACACTGAAGCTTTCTTT
CDR3aa: CASSFMNTEAFF

abundance: -
v_gene: TRBV19
d_gene: -
j_gene: TRBJ2-1
CDR3nt: TGTGCCAGTAGCCGCGGGCGTCACAATGAGCAGTTCTTC
CDR3aa: CASSRGRHNEQFF

abundance: once
v_gene: TRBV7-2
d_gene: -
j_gene: TRBJ2-1
CDR3nt: TGTGCCAGCAGCTTAGTCCTTGATGGATCCTACAATGAGCAGTTCTTC
CDR3aa: CASSLVLDGSYNEQFF

abundance: -
v_gene: TRBV27
d_gene: TRBD2
j_gene: TRBJ2-1
CDR3nt: TGTGCCAGCAGGTCAACTAGCGGGAGGACCCGCTACAATGAGCAGTTCTTC
CDR3aa: CASRSTSGRTRYNEQFF

abundance: -
v_gene: TRBV5-8
d_gene: -
j_gene: TRBJ2-7
CDR3nt: TGTGCCAGCAGCTTCTCCTACGAGCAGTACTTC
CDR3aa: CASSFSYEQYF

abundance: -
v_gene: TRBV27
d_gene: TRBD1
j_gene: TRBJ2-7
CDR3nt: TGTGCCAGCAGTTGGGACAGAACCTACGAGCAGTACTTC
CDR3aa: CASSWDRTYEQYF

abundance: -
v_gene: TRBV7-3
d_gene: TRBD2
j_gene: TRBJ2-1
CDR3nt: TGTGCCAGCAGCTTAAGTTGGGGAGCGGGAGGTGGGTACAATGAGCAGTTCTTC
CDR3aa: CASSLSWGAGGGYNEQFF

abundance: once
v_gene: TRBV6-5
d_gene: -
j_gene: TRBJ1-1
CDR3nt: TGTGCCAGCAGCCAAGCCCGGCAAAGGAACACTGAAGCTTTCTTT
CDR3aa: CASSQARQRNTEAFF

abundance: -
v_gene: TRBV7-9
d_gene: TRBD1
j_gene: TRBJ1-1
CDR3nt: TGTGCCAGCAGCTCGCCAGGGACAGAGAACACTGAAGCTTTCTTT
CDR3aa: CASSSPGTENTEAFF

abundance: -
v_gene: TRBV19
d_gene: TRBD2
j_gene: TRBJ2-3
CDR3nt: TGTGCCAGTAGTATAACGGCTAGCGGGGGCAGAGGTACGCAGTATTTT
CDR3aa: CASSITASGGRGTQYF

abundance: -
v_gene: TRBV7-8
d_gene: -
j_gene: TRBJ1-5
CDR3nt: TGTGCCAGCACCACTGGGTCAGAGGGTCCCCAGCATTTT
CDR3aa: CASTTGSEGPQHF

abundance: -
v_gene: TRBV7-9
d_gene: -
j_gene: TRBJ1-2
CDR3nt: TGTGCCAGCAGCGATACCGGGCACCGGGCCCTCGCTAACTATGGCTACACCTTC
CDR3aa: CASSDTGHRALANYGYTF

abundance: -
v_gene: TRBV10-3
d_gene: -
j_gene: TRBJ1-3
CDR3nt: TGTGCCATCAAGGGAGGGTCTGGAAACACCATATATTTT
CDR3aa: CAIKGGSGNTIYF

abundance: -
v_gene: TRBV14
d_gene: -
j_gene: TRBJ2-3
CDR3nt: TGTGCCAGCAGCCATTTTACCGGGGGAAACACAGATACGCAGTATTTT
CDR3aa: CASSHFTGGNTDTQYF

abundance: -
v_gene: TRBV27
d_gene: -
j_gene: TRBJ2-2
CDR3nt: TGTGCCAGCAGTTTACGGTCCGGGAGACTGCAAACCGGGGAGCTGTTTTTT
CDR3aa: CASSLRSGRLQTGELFF

abundance: -
v_gene: TRBV28
d_gene: -
j_gene: TRBJ1-3
CDR3nt: TGTGCCAGCAGTTTATTAATATCGACTCGTTCGCTTGGAAACACCATATATTTT
CDR3aa: CASSLLISTRSLGNTIYF

abundance: -
v_gene: TRBV5-1
d_gene: TRBD1
j_gene: TRBJ1-2
CDR3nt: TGCGCCAGCAGCGTAACAGGGGGCAGGGATGGCTACACCTTC
CDR3aa: CASSVTGGRDGYTF